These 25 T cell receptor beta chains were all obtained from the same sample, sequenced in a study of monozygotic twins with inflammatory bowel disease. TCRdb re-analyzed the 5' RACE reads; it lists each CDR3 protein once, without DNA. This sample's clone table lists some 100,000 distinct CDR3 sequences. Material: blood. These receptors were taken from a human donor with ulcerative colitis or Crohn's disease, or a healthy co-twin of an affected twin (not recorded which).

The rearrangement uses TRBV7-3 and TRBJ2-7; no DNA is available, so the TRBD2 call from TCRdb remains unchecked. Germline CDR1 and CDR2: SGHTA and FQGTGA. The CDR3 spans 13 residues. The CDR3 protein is CASSLGPSNEQYF.

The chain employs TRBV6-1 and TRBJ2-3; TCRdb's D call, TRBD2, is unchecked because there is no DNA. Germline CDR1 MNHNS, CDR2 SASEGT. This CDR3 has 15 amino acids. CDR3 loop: CASTLSSEGTDTQYF.

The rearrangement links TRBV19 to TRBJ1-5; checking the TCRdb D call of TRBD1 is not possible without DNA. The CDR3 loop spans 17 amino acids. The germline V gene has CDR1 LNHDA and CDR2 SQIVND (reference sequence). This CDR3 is CASSILGQAYSNQPQHF.

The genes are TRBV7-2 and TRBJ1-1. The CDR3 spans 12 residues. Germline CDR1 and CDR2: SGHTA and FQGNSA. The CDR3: CASSSADGPAFF.

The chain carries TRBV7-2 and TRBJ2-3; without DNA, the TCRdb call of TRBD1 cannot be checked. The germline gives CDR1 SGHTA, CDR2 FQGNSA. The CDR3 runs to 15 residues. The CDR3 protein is CASSPRDLRTDTQYF.

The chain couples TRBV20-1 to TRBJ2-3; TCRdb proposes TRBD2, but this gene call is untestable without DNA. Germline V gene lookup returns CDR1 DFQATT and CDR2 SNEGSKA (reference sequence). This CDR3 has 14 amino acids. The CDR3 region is CSARPVSNTDTQYF.

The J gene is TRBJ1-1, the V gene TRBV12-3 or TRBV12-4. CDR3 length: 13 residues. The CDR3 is CASSRVENTEAFF.

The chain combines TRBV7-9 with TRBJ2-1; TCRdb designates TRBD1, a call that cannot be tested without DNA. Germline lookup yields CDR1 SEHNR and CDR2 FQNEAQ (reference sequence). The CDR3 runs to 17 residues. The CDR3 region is CASSLGFEGGSYNEQFF. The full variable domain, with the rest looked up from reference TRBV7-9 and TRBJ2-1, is DTGVSQNPRHKITKRGQNVTFRCDPISEHNRLYWYRQTLGQGPEFLTYFQNEAQLEKSRLLSDRFSAERPKGSFSTLEIQRTEQGDSAMYLCASSLGFEGGSYNEQFFGPGTRLTVL.

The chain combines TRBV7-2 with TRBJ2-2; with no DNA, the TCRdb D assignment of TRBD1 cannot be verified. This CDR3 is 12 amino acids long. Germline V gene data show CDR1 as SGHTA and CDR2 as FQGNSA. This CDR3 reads CASSSDPRPRFF.

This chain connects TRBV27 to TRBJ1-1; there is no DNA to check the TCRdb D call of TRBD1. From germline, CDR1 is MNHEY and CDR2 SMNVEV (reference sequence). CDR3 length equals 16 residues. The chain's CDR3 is CASSFSGTGANTEAFF.

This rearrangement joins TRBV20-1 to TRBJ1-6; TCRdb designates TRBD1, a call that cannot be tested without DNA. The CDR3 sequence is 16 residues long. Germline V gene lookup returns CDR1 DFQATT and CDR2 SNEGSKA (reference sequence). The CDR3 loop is CSARLPLSEYNSPLHF.

The CDR3 here is CSARDLLRASGNTIYF. This chain joins TRBV20-1 and TRBJ1-3. The length of the CDR3 is 16 residues. CDR1 and CDR2 (germline): DFQATT, SNEGSKA (reference sequence).

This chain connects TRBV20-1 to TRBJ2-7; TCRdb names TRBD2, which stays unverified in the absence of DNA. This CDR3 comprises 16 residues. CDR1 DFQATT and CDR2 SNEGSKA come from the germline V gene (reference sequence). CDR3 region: CSARGPSTVRDYEQYF.

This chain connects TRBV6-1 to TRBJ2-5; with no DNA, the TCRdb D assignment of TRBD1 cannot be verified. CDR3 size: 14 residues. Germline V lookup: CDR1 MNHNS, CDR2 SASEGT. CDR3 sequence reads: CASTISWGRETQYF.

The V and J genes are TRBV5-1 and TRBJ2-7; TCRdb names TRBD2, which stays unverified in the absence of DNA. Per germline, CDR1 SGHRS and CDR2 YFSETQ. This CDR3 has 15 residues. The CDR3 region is CASSASSGRAYEQYF.

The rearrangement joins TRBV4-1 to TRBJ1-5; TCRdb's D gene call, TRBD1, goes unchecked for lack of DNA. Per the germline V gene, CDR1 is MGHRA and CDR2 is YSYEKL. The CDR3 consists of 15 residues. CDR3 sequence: CASSAGTAEGQPQHF.

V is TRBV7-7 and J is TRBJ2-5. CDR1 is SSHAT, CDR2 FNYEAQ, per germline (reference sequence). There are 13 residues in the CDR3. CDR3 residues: CASSLRLRETQYF. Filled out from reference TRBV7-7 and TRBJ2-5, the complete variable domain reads GAGVSQSPRYKVTKRGQDVTLRCDPISSHATLYWYQQALGQGPEFLTYFNYEAQPDKSGLPSDRFSAERPEGSISTLTIQRTEQRDSAMYRCASSLRLRETQYFGPGTRLLVL.

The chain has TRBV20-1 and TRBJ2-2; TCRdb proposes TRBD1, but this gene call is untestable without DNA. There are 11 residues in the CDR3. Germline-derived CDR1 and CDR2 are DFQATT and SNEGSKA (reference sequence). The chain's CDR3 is CSAMRGGELFF.

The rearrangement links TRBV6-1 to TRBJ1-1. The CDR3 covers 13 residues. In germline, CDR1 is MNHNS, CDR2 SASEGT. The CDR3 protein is CASRREGYTEAFF.

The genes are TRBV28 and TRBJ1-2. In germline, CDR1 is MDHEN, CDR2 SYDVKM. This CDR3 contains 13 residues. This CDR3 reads CASSSNAGPGYTF.

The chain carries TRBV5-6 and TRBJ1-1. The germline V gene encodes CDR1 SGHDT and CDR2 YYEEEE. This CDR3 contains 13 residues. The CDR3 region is CASSTDVGHEAFF.

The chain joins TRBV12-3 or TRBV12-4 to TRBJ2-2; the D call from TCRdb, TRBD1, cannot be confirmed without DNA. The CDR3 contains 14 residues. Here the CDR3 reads CASSSGQYGGELFF.

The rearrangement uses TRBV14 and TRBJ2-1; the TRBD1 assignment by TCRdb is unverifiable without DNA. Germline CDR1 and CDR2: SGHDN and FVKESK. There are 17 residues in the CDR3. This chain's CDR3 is CAWIDRGPRHSYNEQFF.

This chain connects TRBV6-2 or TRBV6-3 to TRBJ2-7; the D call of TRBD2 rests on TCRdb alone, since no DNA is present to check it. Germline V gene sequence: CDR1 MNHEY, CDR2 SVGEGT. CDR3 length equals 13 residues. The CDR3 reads CASSLRSPSEQYF.

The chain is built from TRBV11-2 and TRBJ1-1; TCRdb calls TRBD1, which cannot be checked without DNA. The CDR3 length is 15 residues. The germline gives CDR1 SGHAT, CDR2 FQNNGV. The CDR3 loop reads CASSLDRGGYTEAFF.